Included here is one TCR beta chain sequence, with context. It has no known antigen specificity. No base quality values were provided; no much bigger clone lies one nucleotide off. Between the V and J ends, shortened by 7 bases and 4 bases respectively, the junction contains 16 bases. The CDR3 sequence holds 14 residues, the cysteine and phenylalanine included. The sequence is cut down to CDR3 DNA, 42 bases in frame from base 1. The CDR1 and CDR2 encoded by the germline V gene are MNHEY and SVGEGT. The TCR beta CDR3 regions were amplified from RNA transcripts. For the first round of RT-PCR on the TCR CDR3, the HTBI primer set was used together with the Qiagen OneStep RT-PCR kit. The libraries were constructed in a second round of multiplex PCR and then size-selected and purified. Sequencing of the libraries was done on an Illumina HiSeq2000 using paired-end 100 bp reads. On the authors' methods: SOAPnuke was used to process the raw data, throwing out any read that contained adapters or uncalled bases, had a mean Phred below 15, or lacked an exact constant-primer or identifier match. High-quality paired reads were merged with COPE v1.2.5, and unique nucleotide sequences were defined as clonotypes. MiTCR v1.1 was used to align clonotypes to the IMGT TRBV, TRBD and TRBJ reference segments. Only V-J combinations with frequency above 0.0001, covering approximately 99% of repertoires, were analysed. A TCS score was defined as the ratio of F50 (clonal expansion) to E x V (chaos), with BLOSUM62-based TCRdist applied between CDR3 peptides within each V-J. Welch's t-statistics and random forest reduced around 550 V-J features to some 14, which were used in a naive Bayes classifier (R e1071). The public reads were quality trimmed at Q25 with fastp and then assembled into clones with MiXCR by TCRdb, keeping productive beta chains. Rows are combined by CDR3 protein, so each entry shows the most common genes and DNA. It is TCRdb's table, rather than the study itself, that gives the V and J calls and clone size. Counted in this sample were about 480,000 distinct CDR3 sequences; about 22% of them appeared once. The ten largest clonotypes hold 45% to 50% of the sample.

The entry originates in a study of T cells in Graves' hyperthyroidism and ophthalmopathy (dated by TCRdb to between 2017 and 2020). For the wider study: Peripheral blood was collected at initial diagnosis, before any treatment. A discovery cohort of roughly 96 patients, 43 with Graves' ophthalmopathy and approximately 60 with stable Graves' hyperthyroidism, was used to find distinguishing TCR V-J signatures. Prospective prediction of ophthalmopathy was tested in an independent validation cohort of some 19 hyperthyroidism patients and 15 to 17 patients who later progressed to ophthalmopathy. For training and testing, the 100 or so patients in the discovery cohort were randomly divided in a 7:3 ratio. Thyroid tissue and blood T-cell repertoires from six Graves' hyperthyroidism patients were also compared in the study. Following sampling, methimazole starting at 30 mg daily was given to hyperthyroidism patients, and high-dose intravenous methylprednisolone was given to ophthalmopathy patients. The paper describes TCR Vbeta CDR3 sequencing of around 130 peripheral blood samples, made up of 43 ophthalmopathy patients, roughly 75 hyperthyroidism patients and roughly 17 progressor patients.

The full study reports these points: In validation, progression to ophthalmopathy was predicted by the model with around 70% sensitivity and just over 72% specificity, a median of around 5.9 months before onset. Most expanded thyroid clonotypes (frequency above 0.001) were also found in blood, which suggests that blood repertoires may mirror thyroid immune responses. A model built on a 13 V-J signature distinguished ophthalmopathy from stable hyperthyroidism, reaching roughly 88% sensitivity and about 81% specificity in cross-validation and 80%/75% in testing. No statistical method was used to set the sample size in advance, and investigators knew the group allocation.

In the ophthalmopathy patients, disease was moderately to severely active, with a Clinical Activity Score of 3 or more, a NOSPECS grade of 4 or more, and a duration of less than 3 months. The study excluded patients with uncontrolled infections, other autoimmune diseases, pregnancy or lactation. Clinical symptoms, serum thyroxine and TRAb, thyroid ultrasound, and orbital computed tomography formed the basis for the diagnoses. PBMCs were isolated from 7.5 to 10 ml of fresh peripheral blood by Ficoll-Paque density gradient centrifugation. Total RNA was extracted with Trizol reagent, and quality was checked on an Agilent 2100 Bioanalyzer.

In this chain, TRBV6-2 or TRBV6-3 is recombined with TRBJ1-1, and TRBD1 may be the D gene, going by 6 matching bases. The receptor's source is a woman in her 70s with Graves' ophthalmopathy. The sample comprised blood. DNA sequence: TGTGCCAGCATACTCAGGGGTGGCGTCACTGAAGCTTTCTTT. Translation gives CASILRGGVTEAFF.